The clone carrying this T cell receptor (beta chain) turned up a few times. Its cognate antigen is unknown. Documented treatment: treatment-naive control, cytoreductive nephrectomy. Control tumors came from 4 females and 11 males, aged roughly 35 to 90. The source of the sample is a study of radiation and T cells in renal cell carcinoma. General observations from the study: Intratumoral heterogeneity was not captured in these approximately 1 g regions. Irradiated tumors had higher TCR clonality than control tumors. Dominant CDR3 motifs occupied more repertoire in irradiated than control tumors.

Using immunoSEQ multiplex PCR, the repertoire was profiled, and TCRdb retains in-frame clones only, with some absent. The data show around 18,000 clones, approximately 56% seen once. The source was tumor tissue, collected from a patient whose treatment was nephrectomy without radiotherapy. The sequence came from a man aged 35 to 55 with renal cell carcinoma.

CDR3 DNA sequence: TGTGCCATCAGTGAGTCGGTCAATTCACCCCTCCACTTT. It specifies CAISESVNSPLHF. This chain connects TRBV10-3 to TRBJ1-6; D gene uncertain. This CDR3 region has 13 residues. Trimming left V 0 bases short and J 7 bases short, with 4 bases between. Germline V gives CDR1 ENHRY, CDR2 SYGVKD.